These T cell receptor beta chains were read from a single sample in a study of T cell responses to AZD1222 COVID-19 vaccine. Assay: immunoSEQ multiplex PCR; the TCRdb copy retains only in-frame clones and omits some. Of tens of thousands of clones listed, 70% to 90% are singletons. Here the sequenced sample was peripheral blood, taken 28 days after the second AZD1222 dose. The origin of the receptors is an adult who received the AZD1222 COVID-19 vaccine. Both conserved end residues are part of each CDR3. Each record gives: V gene, J gene, D gene, clone size, CDR3 DNA, CDR3 protein. D genes are given only for firm matches. Clone sizes are given selectively: once, few, many, or a class where the clone is expanded.

V gene: TRBV9; J gene: TRBJ2-7; D gene: TRBD2; clone size: -; CDR3 DNA: TGTGCCAGCAGCGCGGCCAGCGGGGTGTCCTACGAGCAGTACTTC; CDR3 protein: CASSAASGVSYEQYF
V gene: TRBV4-1; J gene: TRBJ2-2; D gene: -; clone size: -; CDR3 DNA: TGCGCCAGCAGCCAAGACCCCGTGAACACCGGGGAGCTGTTTTTT; CDR3 protein: CASSQDPVNTGELFF
V gene: TRBV3-1/TRBV3-2; J gene: TRBJ2-4; D gene: -; clone size: -; CDR3 DNA: TGTGCCAGCAGCCCCCGGGAAAACATTCAGTACTTC; CDR3 protein: CASSPRENIQYF
V gene: TRBV9; J gene: TRBJ1-3; D gene: -; clone size: -; CDR3 DNA: TGTGCCAGCAGCGCAGGGGCTGAAAACACCATATATTTT; CDR3 protein: CASSAGAENTIYF
V gene: TRBV19; J gene: TRBJ1-2; D gene: -; clone size: -; CDR3 DNA: TGTGCCAGTTTAAGTTCCGATGGAGTCTATGGCTACACCTTC; CDR3 protein: CASLSSDGVYGYTF
V gene: TRBV5-1; J gene: TRBJ1-3; D gene: TRBD1; clone size: -; CDR3 DNA: TGCGCCAGCAGCCCCCGTGGAGGGGGCGAGGGGGACACCATATATTTT; CDR3 protein: CASSPRGGGEGDTIYF
V gene: TRBV2; J gene: TRBJ1-1; D gene: -; clone size: -; CDR3 DNA: TGTGCCAGCAGTGTAAGCACTTCGAACACTGAAGCTTTCTTT; CDR3 protein: CASSVSTSNTEAFF
V gene: TRBV5-4; J gene: TRBJ2-3; D gene: TRBD2; clone size: -; CDR3 DNA: TGTGCCAGCAGCTCCTATAGCGGGGGGTTCGCAGATACGCAGTATTTT; CDR3 protein: CASSSYSGGFADTQYF
V gene: TRBV27; J gene: TRBJ2-1; D gene: -; clone size: -; CDR3 DNA: TGTGCCAGCAGCGCTAATACCGGCTCCTACAATGAGCAGTTCTTC; CDR3 protein: CASSANTGSYNEQFF
V gene: TRBV11-1; J gene: TRBJ2-7; D gene: TRBD1; clone size: -; CDR3 DNA: TGTGCCAGCAGCCCAGGACAGGCATCCTACGAGCAGTACTTC; CDR3 protein: CASSPGQASYEQYF
V gene: TRBV12-3/TRBV12-4; J gene: TRBJ1-1; D gene: -; clone size: -; CDR3 DNA: TGTGCCAGCAGTTTAACGAGGTCTCGGGCTTTCTTT; CDR3 protein: CASSLTRSRAFF
V gene: TRBV3-1/TRBV3-2; J gene: TRBJ2-7; D gene: -; clone size: -; CDR3 DNA: TGTGCCAGCAGACTAGTACAGGGTGTTGGGGAGCAGTACTTC; CDR3 protein: CASRLVQGVGEQYF
V gene: TRBV25-1; J gene: TRBJ1-3; D gene: -; clone size: -; CDR3 DNA: TGTGCCAGCAGTGAGCAGTACTCTGGAAACACCATATATTTT; CDR3 protein: CASSEQYSGNTIYF
V gene: TRBV11-2; J gene: TRBJ2-7; D gene: -; clone size: few; CDR3 DNA: TGTGCCAGCAGCTTAGGAACAGGCCGGACCTACGAGCAGTACTTC; CDR3 protein: CASSLGTGRTYEQYF
V gene: TRBV7-2; J gene: TRBJ2-2; D gene: -; clone size: few; CDR3 DNA: TGTGCCAGCAGCCCCGGCCCCACCGGGGAGCTGTTTTTT; CDR3 protein: CASSPGPTGELFF
V gene: TRBV18; J gene: TRBJ1-3; D gene: -; clone size: -; CDR3 DNA: TGTGCCAGCTCACCTCAGACAGACCCTGGAAACACCATATATTTT; CDR3 protein: CASSPQTDPGNTIYF
V gene: TRBV4-3; J gene: TRBJ2-2; D gene: TRBD1; clone size: -; CDR3 DNA: TGCGCCAGCAGCTATGACAGGGCGAACACCGGGGAGCTGTTTTTT; CDR3 protein: CASSYDRANTGELFF
V gene: TRBV10-3; J gene: TRBJ2-5; D gene: -; clone size: -; CDR3 DNA: TGTGCCATCAGTGAGTCGCAGGGGCCGGAGACCCAGTACTTC; CDR3 protein: CAISESQGPETQYF
V gene: TRBV6-5; J gene: TRBJ2-7; D gene: -; clone size: few; CDR3 DNA: TGTGCCAGCAGTAGGGGGGCGAACTCCTACGAGCAGTACTTC; CDR3 protein: CASSRGANSYEQYF
V gene: TRBV6-5; J gene: TRBJ1-2; D gene: -; clone size: once; CDR3 DNA: TGTGCCAGCAGTTACGAGGAGGGAACGGGTGGCTACACCTTC; CDR3 protein: CASSYEEGTGGYTF
V gene: TRBV11-2; J gene: TRBJ1-2; D gene: -; clone size: -; CDR3 DNA: TGTGCCAGCAGCTTAGGTACAGGGCATGGCTACACCTTC; CDR3 protein: CASSLGTGHGYTF
V gene: TRBV2; J gene: TRBJ1-2; D gene: -; clone size: -; CDR3 DNA: TGTGCCAGCAGTTCCTCTCTGGACTCTTATGGCTACACCTTC; CDR3 protein: CASSSSLDSYGYTF
V gene: TRBV23-1; J gene: TRBJ1-6; D gene: TRBD1; clone size: once; CDR3 DNA: TGCGCCACCATCGGACAGGCAAGCTCACCCCTCCACTTT; CDR3 protein: CATIGQASSPLHF
V gene: TRBV18; J gene: TRBJ1-2; D gene: TRBD1; clone size: -; CDR3 DNA: TGTGCCAGCTCACTTCGACAGGGTCGGAACTATGGCTACACCTTC; CDR3 protein: CASSLRQGRNYGYTF
V gene: TRBV6-5; J gene: TRBJ1-3; D gene: -; clone size: -; CDR3 DNA: TGTGCCAGCAGCACCGGGACGGCCTCTGGAAACACCATATATTTT; CDR3 protein: CASSTGTASGNTIYF
V gene: TRBV28; J gene: TRBJ2-7; D gene: TRBD1; clone size: -; CDR3 DNA: TGTGCCAGCAGTTCAAGACAGGGTCACTACGAGCAGTACTTC; CDR3 protein: CASSSRQGHYEQYF